The source of this TCR beta chain is a study of cytomegalovirus exposure and HLA in healthy donors. The study, taken as a whole, reports: A later analysis associated 15,000 to 20,000 TCR beta sequences with HLA alleles at a 0.05 false discovery rate.

PCR primers comprised 60 Vbeta and 13 Jbeta primers. Using immunoSEQ multiplex PCR, the repertoire was profiled, and TCRdb retains in-frame clones only, with some absent. The table has about 120,000 clones, 76% seen once. Germline V gives CDR1 MNHNY, CDR2 SVGAGI (reference sequence). The CDR3 contains 15 residues. Details on this clone: Its antigen is unidentified.

This receptor was obtained from a woman aged 40 to 55 in good health and CMV-seropositive. The chain is built from TRBV6-6 and TRBJ2-5; 10 positions agree with TRBD2. The end of the DNA aligns better with TRBJ2-7, so the J call may be wrong. Sequenced input: PBMCs. In DNA form, the CDR3 reads TGTGCCAGCAGGAACCTAGCGGGGGTTTCCTACGAGCAGTACTTC. This encodes CASRNLAGVSYEQYF.